Sequencing of this TCR beta chain was carried out in a study of blood T cell repertoires in COVID-19. About the research overall: Sites in the United States, Italy and Spain provided acute and convalescent COVID-19 samples.

Across 24 US areas, participants ranged in age from about 18 to 89 years. Before being deemed recovered, Cohort 3 donors had two negative PCRs, clearance, or symptom resolution. This CDR3 has 16 amino acids. Germline-derived CDR1 and CDR2 are MGHRA and YSYEKL. V shed 4 bases and J 6 bases; nucleotides not matched to a gene: 12. Sequencing was performed with immunoSEQ multiplex PCR; in TCRdb, only in-frame clones are kept and a portion is missing. The sample contains more than 350,000 clones, 87% of which appear only once. The rearrangement links TRBV4-1 to TRBJ1-1, with 9 bases fitting TRBD1. The specimen sequenced was PBMCs or T cells enriched from blood (not recorded which). This TCR was recovered from a woman aged 45-65 years who had recovered from COVID-19. CDR3 nucleotides: TGCGCCAGCAGCCTACAGGGGGCTGCGACAAGGGCTGAAGCTTTCTTT. Translated: CASSLQGAATRAEAFF.